This TCR beta chain emerged from a study of immune evolution from preneoplasia to lung adenocarcinoma. Clones were read by immunoSEQ multiplex PCR, and TCRdb kept only the in-frame ones, dropping some. This sample has tens of thousands of clones, with around 80% found just once. Details on this clone: The sample has other DNA sequences that encode this CDR3 too.

Germline CDR1 and CDR2: MDHEN and SYDVKM. Between the trimmed V and J ends, which lost 4 bases and 1 base, there was a span of 15 bases. The CDR3 spans 16 residues. Material for sequencing was FFPE invasive lung adenocarcinoma tissue. The V gene is TRBV28, the J gene TRBJ2-3; D possibly matches TRBD1 or TRBD2 (5 bases each). This TCR derives from a person aged 55-75 years with lung adenocarcinoma. CDR3 amino acids: CASSSPQGVGTDTQYF. The CDR3 DNA reads TGTGCCAGCAGTTCACCCCAGGGAGTGGGCACAGATACGCAGTATTTT.